This T cell receptor beta chain was sequenced for a study of blood T cells in healthy people across ages. Per-sample yields of isolated PBMCs were at least 6.5 million. Then a second PCR, running roughly 7 to 11 cycles, was carried out with a sample-barcoded 5' primer and a J-beta primer mix. TCRdb re-derived calls from the 5' RACE reads in MiXCR, one entry per CDR3 protein. The data contain roughly 930,000 distinct CDR3 sequences, 40% to 60% of them singletons. Study-wide points: Because sorting was not performed, PBMCs prevented conclusive naive versus antigen-experienced comparison.

Note on this clonotype: Its antigen is unidentified.

This receptor was identified in a young man in good health. The sample was blood.

This chain's CDR3 is CSANLGTEANYGYTF. Here the CDR3 DNA reads TGCAGTGCCAACCTTGGGACAGAAGCTAACTATGGCTACACCTTC. The chain recombines TRBV20-1 with TRBJ1-2, with 7 bases identical to TRBD1. The ends lost 6 bases at V and 0 bases at J; junction bases unmatched: 10. This CDR3 comprises 15 residues. Germline CDR1 is DFQATT and CDR2 is SNEGSKA (reference sequence).